The T cell receptor (beta chain) under discussion was sequenced for a study of T cells after yellow fever vaccination. The study, taken as a whole, reports: Sorted repertoires could include abundant contaminating clonotypes from bulk cells.

In its sample, this clonotype was seen many times. The target antigen is unknown. Template-switching 5'RACE yielded the TCR cDNA; a universal primer site and UMIs were added in the process. TCRdb re-derived calls from the 5' RACE reads in MiXCR, one entry per CDR3 protein. Of more than 95,000 distinct CDR3 sequences in the sample, roughly 7.9% were seen once. This TCR was recovered from a man between 18 and 29 years old who received the YFV17D yellow fever vaccine. Sequenced here: CD4+ T cells sorted from PBMCs, sampled approximately 47 days after the first yellow fever vaccination.

In nucleotides, the CDR3 is TGCAGTGCCCGGACAGGGGTAAACATTCAGTACTTC. Translated: CSARTGVNIQYF. This sequence joins TRBV20-1 and TRBJ2-4; 9 nucleotides match TRBD1. The CDR3 consists of 12 residues. Germline-derived CDR1 and CDR2 are DFQATT and SNEGSKA (reference sequence). Trimming at V came to 6 bases and at J to 6 bases, leaving 3 bases not matched to a gene.